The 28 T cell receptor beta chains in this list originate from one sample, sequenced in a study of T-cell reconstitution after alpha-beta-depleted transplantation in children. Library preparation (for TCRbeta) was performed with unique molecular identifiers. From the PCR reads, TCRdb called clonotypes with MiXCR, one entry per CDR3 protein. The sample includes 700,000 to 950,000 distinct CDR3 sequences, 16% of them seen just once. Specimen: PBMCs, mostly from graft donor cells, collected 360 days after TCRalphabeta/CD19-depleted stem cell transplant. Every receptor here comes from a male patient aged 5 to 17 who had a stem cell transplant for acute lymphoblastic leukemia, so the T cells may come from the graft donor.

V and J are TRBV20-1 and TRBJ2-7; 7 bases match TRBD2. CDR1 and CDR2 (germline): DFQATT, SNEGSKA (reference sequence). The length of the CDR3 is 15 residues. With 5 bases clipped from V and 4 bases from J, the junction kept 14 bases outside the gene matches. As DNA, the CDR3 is TGCAGTGCTCCAGGACTAGGGATTGGGGATTACGAGCAGTACTTC. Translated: CSAPGLGIGDYEQYF.

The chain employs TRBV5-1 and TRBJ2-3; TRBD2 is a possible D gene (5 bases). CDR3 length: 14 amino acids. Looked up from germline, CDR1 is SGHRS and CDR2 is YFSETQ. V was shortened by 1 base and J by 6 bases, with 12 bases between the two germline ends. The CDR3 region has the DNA TGCGCCAGCAGCTTGTTAGCGACCAGCGATACGCAGTATTTT. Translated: CASSLLATSDTQYF.

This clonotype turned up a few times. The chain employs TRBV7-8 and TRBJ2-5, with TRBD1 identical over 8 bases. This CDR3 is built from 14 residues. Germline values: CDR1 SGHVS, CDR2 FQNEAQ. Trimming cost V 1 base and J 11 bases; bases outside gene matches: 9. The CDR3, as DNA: TGTGCCAGCAGCTTAGTTTCTCAGGGGGCCGCGCAGTACTTC. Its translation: CASSLVSQGAAQYF.

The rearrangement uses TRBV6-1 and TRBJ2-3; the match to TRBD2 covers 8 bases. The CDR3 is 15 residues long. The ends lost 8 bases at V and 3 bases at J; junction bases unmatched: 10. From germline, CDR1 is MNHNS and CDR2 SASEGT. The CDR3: CASAPREGRTDTQYF. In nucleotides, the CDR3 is TGTGCCAGCGCCCCACGGGAGGGCAGGACAGATACGCAGTATTTT.

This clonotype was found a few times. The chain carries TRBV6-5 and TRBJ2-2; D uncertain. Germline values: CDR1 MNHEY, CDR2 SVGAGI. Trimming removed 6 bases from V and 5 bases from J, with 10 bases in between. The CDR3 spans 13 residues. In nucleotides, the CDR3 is TGTGCCAGCAGATATGGTTATACCGGGGAGCTGTTTTTT. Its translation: CASRYGYTGELFF.

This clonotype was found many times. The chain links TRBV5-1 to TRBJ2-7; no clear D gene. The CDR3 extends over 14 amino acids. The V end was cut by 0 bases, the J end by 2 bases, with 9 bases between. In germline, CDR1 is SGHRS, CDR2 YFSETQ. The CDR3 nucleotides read TGCGCCAGCAGCTTGGCGTCAGGCACCTACGAGCAGTACTTC. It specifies CASSLASGTYEQYF.

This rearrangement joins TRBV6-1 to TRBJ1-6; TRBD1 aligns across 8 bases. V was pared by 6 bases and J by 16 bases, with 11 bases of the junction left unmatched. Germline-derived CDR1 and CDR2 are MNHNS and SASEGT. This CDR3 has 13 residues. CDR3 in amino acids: CASSRTGPYQLHF. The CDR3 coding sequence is TGTGCCAGCAGCCGGACAGGGCCCTACCAACTCCACTTT.

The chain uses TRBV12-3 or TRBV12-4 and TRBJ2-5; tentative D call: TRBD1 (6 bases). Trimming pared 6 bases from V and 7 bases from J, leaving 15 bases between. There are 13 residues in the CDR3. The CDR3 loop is CASSSGDTRTQYF. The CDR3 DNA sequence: TGTGCCAGCAGCTCAGGGGACACTCGGACCCAGTACTTC.

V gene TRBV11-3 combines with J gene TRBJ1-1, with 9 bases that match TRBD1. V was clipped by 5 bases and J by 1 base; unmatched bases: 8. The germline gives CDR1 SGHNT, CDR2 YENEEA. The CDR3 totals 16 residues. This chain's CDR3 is CASSPNRGLGNTEAFF. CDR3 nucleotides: TGTGCCAGCAGCCCGAACAGGGGGCTGGGGAACACTGAAGCTTTCTTT.

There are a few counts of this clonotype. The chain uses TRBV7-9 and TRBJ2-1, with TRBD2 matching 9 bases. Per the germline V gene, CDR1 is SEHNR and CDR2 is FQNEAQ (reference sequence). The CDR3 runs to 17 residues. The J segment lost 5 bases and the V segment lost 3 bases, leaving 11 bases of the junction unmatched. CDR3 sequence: CASSFSSGRDVDNEQFF. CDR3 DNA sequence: TGTGCCAGCAGCTTTAGTAGCGGGAGAGATGTGGACAATGAGCAGTTCTTC.

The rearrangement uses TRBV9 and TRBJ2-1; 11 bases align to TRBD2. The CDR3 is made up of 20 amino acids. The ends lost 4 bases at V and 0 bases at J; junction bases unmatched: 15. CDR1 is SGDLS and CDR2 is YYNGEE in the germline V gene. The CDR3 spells CASSQQLPPGLADSYNEQFF. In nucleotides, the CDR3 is TGTGCCAGCAGCCAACAACTGCCTCCGGGACTAGCGGACTCCTACAATGAGCAGTTCTTC.

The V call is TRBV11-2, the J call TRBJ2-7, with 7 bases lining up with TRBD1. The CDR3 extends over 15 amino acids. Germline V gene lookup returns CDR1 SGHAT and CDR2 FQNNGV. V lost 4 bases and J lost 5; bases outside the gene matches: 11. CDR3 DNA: TGTGCCAGCAGCTCCTGGGACAGAGCCCGCGACGAGCAGTACTTC. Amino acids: CASSSWDRARDEQYF.

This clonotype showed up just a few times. CDR3 bases: TGTGCCAGCAGATTACTAGCGGGAGGCTTCTACAATGAGCAGTTCTTC. Encoded protein: CASRLLAGGFYNEQFF. The gene calls are TRBV7-2 and TRBJ2-1, with TRBD2 identical over 12 bases. This CDR3 comprises 16 residues. Germline assignment: CDR1 SGHTA and CDR2 FQGNSA. With 6 bases clipped from V and 3 bases from J, the junction kept 6 bases outside the gene matches. Full variable domain (outside the CDR3, taken from reference TRBV7-2 and TRBJ2-1): GAGVSQSPSNKVTEKGKDVELRCDPISGHTALYWYRQSLGQGLEFLIYFQGNSAPDKSGLPSDRFSAERTGGSVSTLTIQRTQQEDSAVYLCASRLLAGGFYNEQFFGPGTRLTVL.

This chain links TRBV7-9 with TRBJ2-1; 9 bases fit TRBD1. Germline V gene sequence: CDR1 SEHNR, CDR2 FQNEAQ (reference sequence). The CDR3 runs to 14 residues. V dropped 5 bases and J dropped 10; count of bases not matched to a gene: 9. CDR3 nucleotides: TGTGCCAGCAGCCTCGGGACAGGGCTGGAAGAGCAGTTCTTC. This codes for CASSLGTGLEEQFF. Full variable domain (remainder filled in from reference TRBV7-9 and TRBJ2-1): DTGVSQNPRHKITKRGQNVTFRCDPISEHNRLYWYRQTLGQGPEFLTYFQNEAQLEKSRLLSDRFSAERPKGSFSTLEIQRTEQGDSAMYLCASSLGTGLEEQFFGPGTRLTVL.

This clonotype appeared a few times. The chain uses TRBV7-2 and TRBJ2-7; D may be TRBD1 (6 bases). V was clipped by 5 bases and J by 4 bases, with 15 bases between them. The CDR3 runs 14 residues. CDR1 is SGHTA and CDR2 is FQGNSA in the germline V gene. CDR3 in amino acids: CASSPLHRVYEQYF. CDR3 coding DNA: TGTGCCAGCAGCCCCCTCCACAGGGTTTACGAGCAGTACTTC.

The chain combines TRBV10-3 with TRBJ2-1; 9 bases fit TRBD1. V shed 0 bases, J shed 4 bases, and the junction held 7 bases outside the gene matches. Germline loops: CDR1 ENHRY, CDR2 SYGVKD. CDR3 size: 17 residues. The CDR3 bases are TGTGCCATCAGTGAGTCGACGGTGGGACAGGGTTACAATGAGCAGTTCTTC. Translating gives CAISESTVGQGYNEQFF.

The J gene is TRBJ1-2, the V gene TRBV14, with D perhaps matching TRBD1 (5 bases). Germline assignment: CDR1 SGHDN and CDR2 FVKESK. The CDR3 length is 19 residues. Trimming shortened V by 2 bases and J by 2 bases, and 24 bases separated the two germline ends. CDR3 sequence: CASSQYGSVGRGANYGYTF. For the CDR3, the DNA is TGTGCCAGCAGCCAATATGGATCGGTGGGGCGAGGGGCCAACTATGGCTACACCTTC.

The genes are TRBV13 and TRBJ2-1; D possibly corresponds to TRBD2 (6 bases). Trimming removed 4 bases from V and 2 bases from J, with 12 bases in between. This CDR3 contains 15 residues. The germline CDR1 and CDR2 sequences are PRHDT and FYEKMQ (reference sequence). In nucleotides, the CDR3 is TGTGCCAGCAGCTCGACGGGAGCGGCCTACAATGAGCAGTTCTTC. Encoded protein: CASSSTGAAYNEQFF.

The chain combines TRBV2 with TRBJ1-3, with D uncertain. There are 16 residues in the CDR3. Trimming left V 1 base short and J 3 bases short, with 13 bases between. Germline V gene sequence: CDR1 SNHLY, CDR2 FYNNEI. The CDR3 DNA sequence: TGTGCCAGCAGTGAAGTGAAGGGCCACTATGGAAACACCATATATTTT. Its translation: CASSEVKGHYGNTIYF.

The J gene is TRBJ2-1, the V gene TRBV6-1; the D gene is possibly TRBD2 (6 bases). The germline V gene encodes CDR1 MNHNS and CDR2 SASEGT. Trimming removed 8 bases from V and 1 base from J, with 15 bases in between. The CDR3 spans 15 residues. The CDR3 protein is CASRSREKSYNEQFF. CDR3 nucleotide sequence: TGTGCCAGCCGGTCGCGGGAAAAGTCCTACAATGAGCAGTTCTTC.

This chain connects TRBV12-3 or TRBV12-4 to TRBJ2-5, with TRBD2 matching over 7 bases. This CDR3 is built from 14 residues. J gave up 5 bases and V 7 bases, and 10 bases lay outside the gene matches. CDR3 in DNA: TGTGCCAGCACCCCGGAGTTCGGGGGGGAGACCCAGTACTTC. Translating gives CASTPEFGGETQYF.

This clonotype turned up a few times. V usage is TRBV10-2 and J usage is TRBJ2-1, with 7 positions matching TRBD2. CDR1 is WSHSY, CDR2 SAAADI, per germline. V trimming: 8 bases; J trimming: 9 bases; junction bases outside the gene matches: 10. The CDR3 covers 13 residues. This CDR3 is CASLGGRTGEQFF. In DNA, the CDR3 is TGCGCCAGCTTGGGCGGGAGAACGGGTGAGCAGTTCTTC.

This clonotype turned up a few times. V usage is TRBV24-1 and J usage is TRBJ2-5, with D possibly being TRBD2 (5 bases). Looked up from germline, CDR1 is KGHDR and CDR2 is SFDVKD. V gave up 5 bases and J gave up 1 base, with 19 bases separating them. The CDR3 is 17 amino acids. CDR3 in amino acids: CATSGTDDADTQETQYF. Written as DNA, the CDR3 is TGTGCCACCAGTGGGACTGACGACGCGGATACCCAAGAGACCCAGTACTTC.

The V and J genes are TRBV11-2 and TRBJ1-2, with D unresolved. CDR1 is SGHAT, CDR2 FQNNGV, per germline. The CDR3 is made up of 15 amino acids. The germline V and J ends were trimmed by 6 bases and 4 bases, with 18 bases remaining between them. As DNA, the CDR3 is TGTGCCAGCAGACCGAATCCGGGCCTAGTCTATGGCTACACCTTC. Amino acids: CASRPNPGLVYGYTF.

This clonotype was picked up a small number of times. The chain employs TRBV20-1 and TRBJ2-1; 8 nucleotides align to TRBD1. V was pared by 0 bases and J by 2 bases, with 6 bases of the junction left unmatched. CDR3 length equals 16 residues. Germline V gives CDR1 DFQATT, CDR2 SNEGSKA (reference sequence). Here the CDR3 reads CSARDRTGLAYNEQFF. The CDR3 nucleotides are TGCAGTGCTAGAGACCGGACAGGGTTAGCCTACAATGAGCAGTTCTTC.

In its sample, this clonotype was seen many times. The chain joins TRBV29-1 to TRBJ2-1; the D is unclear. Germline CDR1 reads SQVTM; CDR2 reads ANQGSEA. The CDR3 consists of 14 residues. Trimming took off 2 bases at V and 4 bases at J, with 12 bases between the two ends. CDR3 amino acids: CSVEPADLYNEQFF. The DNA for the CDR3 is TGCAGCGTTGAACCAGCAGACCTATACAATGAGCAGTTCTTC.

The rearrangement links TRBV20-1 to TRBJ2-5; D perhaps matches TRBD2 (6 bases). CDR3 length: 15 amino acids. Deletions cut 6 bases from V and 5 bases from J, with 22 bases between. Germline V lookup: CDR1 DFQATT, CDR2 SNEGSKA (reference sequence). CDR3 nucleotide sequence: TGCAGTGCCACCCGGGGGATCGGGATCAAGGAGACCCAGTACTTC. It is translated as CSATRGIGIKETQYF.

In DNA, the CDR3 is TGTGCCAGCAGTGAGCGGCAGGGGGAGACCCAGTACTTC. Encoded protein: CASSERQGETQYF. This chain connects TRBV2 to TRBJ2-5, with D possibly matching TRBD1 (6 bases). The length of the CDR3 is 13 residues. Trimming removed 3 bases at V and 5 bases at J, with 10 bases between. Germline V CDR1 and CDR2: SNHLY, FYNNEI.